Each of the 27 T cell receptor beta chains below was sequenced from the same sample in a study of STAT3 mutations in large granular lymphocyte leukemia. General study points: Every T-cell large granular lymphocyte leukemia patient had at least one immunodominant TCR beta clonotype.

Their specific antigens are unknown. Libraries were prepared by immunoSEQ multiplex PCR; TCRdb keeps only in-frame clonotypes and omits some of them. The sample shows approximately 42,000 clones, 81% of them seen only once. The sample taken for sequencing was PBMCs. These receptors were obtained from a human donor with T large granular lymphocyte leukemia. Some clones in this sample may be carry-over from other donors' samples.

The chain couples TRBV27 to TRBJ1-6; D is uncertain. Germline loops: CDR1 MNHEY, CDR2 SMNVEV (reference sequence). V dropped 8 bases and J dropped 0 bases, with 5 bases sitting between them. The CDR3 is 13 residues long. This CDR3 is CASGSSYNSPLHF. The CDR3 region has the DNA TGTGCCAGCGGGAGCTCCTATAATTCACCCCTCCACTTT.

This chain links TRBV7-8 with TRBJ1-2; no reliable D call. The germline V gene has CDR1 SGHVS and CDR2 FQNEAQ. V dropped 5 bases and J dropped 6 bases, with 10 bases sitting between them. The CDR3 totals 12 residues. Written as DNA, the CDR3 is TGTGCCAGCAGCACCCGAGGCGATGGCTACACCTTC. Its protein is CASSTRGDGYTF.

The chain employs TRBV20-1 and TRBJ2-7; TRBD1 matches 7 bases. This CDR3 comprises 11 residues. Per the germline V gene, CDR1 is DFQATT and CDR2 is SNEGSKA (reference sequence). Losses at the gene ends were 5 bases for V and 6 bases for J; bases not matched to a gene: 4. This CDR3 is CSAYTGVEQYV. CDR3 sequence (DNA): TGCAGTGCTTATACAGGGGTCGAGCAGTACGTC.

CDR3 DNA sequence: TGCAGTGCATCAGGGCCCTATGGCTACACCTTC. It encodes CSASGPYGYTF. The genes are TRBV20-1 and TRBJ1-2; tentative D call: TRBD1 (5 bases). The ends were cut back, 6 bases at V and 4 bases at J, with 9 bases in the middle. This CDR3 spans 11 amino acids. Germline CDR1 is DFQATT and CDR2 is SNEGSKA (reference sequence).

This clone was counted a single time. J is TRBJ1-1 and V is TRBV10-3; perhaps TRBD1 as D (5 bases). Germline V gene data show CDR1 as ENHRY and CDR2 as SYGVKD. This CDR3 has 14 residues. V was trimmed by 2 bases and J by 4 bases, leaving 11 bases between them. CDR3 DNA sequence: TGTGCCATCAGTGAGCCAGGGTTTGCCACTGAAGCTTTCTTT. It codes for CAISEPGFATEAFF.

The chain uses TRBV21-1 and TRBJ2-7; the D call of TRBD1 is as the table states it, not checked on the DNA. TRBV21-1 corresponds to a pseudogene. The CDR3 extends over 14 amino acids. The CDR3 spells CASSKVEGAGEQYV. CDR3 in DNA: TGTGCCAGCAGCAAAGTTGAGGGGGCGGGCGAGCAGTACGTC.

The CDR3 here is CASSQDRQGGSEKLFF. DNA of the CDR3: TGCGCCAGCAGCCAGGATCGACAGGGAGGAAGTGAAAAACTGTTTTTT. This sequence joins TRBV4-3 and TRBJ1-4; 7 bases align to TRBD1. With V trimmed by 3 bases and J by 7 bases, 11 bases remained unmatched. Germline V lookup: CDR1 LGHNA, CDR2 YSLEER. CDR3 size: 16 residues.

This clone came up once. The chain has TRBV29-1 and TRBJ1-2; D not resolved. The CDR3 loop spans 12 amino acids. V was clipped by 4 bases and J by 8 bases, with 14 bases between them. Germline V gene sequence: CDR1 SQVTM, CDR2 ANQGSEA. In DNA form, the CDR3 reads TGCAGCGTTGGGTCATCGACTTCCGGCTACACCTTC. Translation gives CSVGSSTSGYTF.

In this sample, this clone turned up once. Here the CDR3 reads CASSTGTGNNSPLHF. As DNA, the CDR3 is TGCGCCAGCAGCACCGGGACAGGGAATAATTCACCCCTCCACTTT. The V and J genes are TRBV5-1 and TRBJ1-6; 9 nucleotides line up with TRBD1. This CDR3 region has 15 residues. Trimming cost V 4 bases and J 5 bases; bases outside gene matches: 4. The germline V gene encodes CDR1 SGHRS and CDR2 YFSETQ.

The chain combines TRBV5-1 with TRBJ2-6, with TRBD1 identical over 8 bases. This CDR3 spans 16 amino acids. Germline trimming cut 6 bases from V and 1 base from J; bases unmatched to any gene: 6. Germline CDR1 and CDR2: SGHRS and YFSETQ. The CDR3 bases are TGCGCCAGCACGACAGGGGAGGCTTCTGGGGCCAACGTCCTGACTTTC. Translation: CASTTGEASGANVLTF.

This rearrangement joins TRBV13 to TRBJ2-3; 10 positions agree with TRBD2. After removal of 4 bases from V and 4 bases from J, the junction contained 5 bases not matched to a gene. CDR1 is PRHDT, CDR2 FYEKMQ, per germline (reference sequence). This CDR3 comprises 15 residues. The CDR3 spells CASSSSGGAADTQYF. CDR3 DNA: TGTGCCAGCAGCTCAAGCGGGGGGGCCGCAGATACGCAGTATTTT. Looking up the rest from reference TRBV13 and TRBJ2-3 gives the full variable domain: AAGVIQSPRHLIKEKRETATLKCYPIPRHDTVYWYQQGPGQDPQFLISFYEKMQSDKGSIPDRFSAQQFSDYHSELNMSSLELGDSALYFCASSSSGGAADTQYFGPGTRLTVL.

The chain joins TRBV5-6 to TRBJ1-6, with 8 positions matching TRBD1. The germline V gene has CDR1 SGHDT and CDR2 YYEEEE. The junction had 1 base not matched to a gene; V was cut back by 3 bases and J by 5 bases. The CDR3 is 14 amino acids. CDR3: CASSWTGNNSPLHF. Here the CDR3 DNA reads TGTGCCAGCAGCTGGACAGGGAATAATTCACCCCTCCACTTT.

The V call is TRBV7-9, the J call TRBJ2-6; D unclear. The V gene's germline CDR1 is SEHNR and CDR2 FQNEAQ (reference sequence). The CDR3 is 13 amino acids. The ends were cut back, 1 base at V and 3 bases at J, with 1 base in the middle. The CDR3 DNA follows: TGTGCCAGCAGCTTAGTTGGGGCCAACGTCCTGACTTTC. This gives the protein CASSLVGANVLTF.

This clone was seen a handful of times. This chain joins TRBV27 and TRBJ1-5; a weak D match, TRBD1 (5 bases). Trimming cost V 6 bases and J 6 bases, with 12 bases left between them. Germline V gives CDR1 MNHEY, CDR2 SMNVEV (reference sequence). The CDR3 has 13 amino acids. Written as DNA, the CDR3 is TGTGCCAGCAGCTTGGGGCTGAGTCAGCCCCAGCATTTT. Encoded protein: CASSLGLSQPQHF.

This clone has just a few counts. This chain connects TRBV10-3 to TRBJ1-5; a weak D match, TRBD1 (6 bases). Trimming pared 6 bases from V and 3 bases from J, leaving 12 bases between. Germline V gene data show CDR1 as ENHRY and CDR2 as SYGVKD. There are 14 residues in the CDR3. CDR3 sequence reads: CAIRQDRDNQPQHF. The CDR3 nucleotides read TGTGCCATCAGACAGGACAGAGACAATCAGCCCCAGCATTTT.

This clone came up a few times. This rearrangement joins TRBV6-6 to TRBJ1-5, with TRBD1 matching 8 bases. J lost 6 bases, V lost 5 bases, and 6 bases had no gene match. Per the germline V gene, CDR1 is MNHNY and CDR2 is SVGAGI (reference sequence). This CDR3 has 14 amino acids. The CDR3 here is CASSPRQGFQPQHF. The CDR3 DNA follows: TGTGCCAGCAGTCCCCGACAGGGGTTTCAGCCCCAGCATTTT.

The CDR3 sequence: CASSPDRHSYEQYF. CDR3 nucleotides: TGTGCCAGCAGCCCCGACAGGCACTCCTACGAGCAGTACTTC. The chain couples TRBV11-2 to TRBJ2-7; possibly TRBD1 for D (6 bases). Trimming took off 5 bases at V and 0 bases at J, with 11 bases between the two ends. Germline loops: CDR1 SGHAT, CDR2 FQNNGV. This CDR3 has 14 amino acids.

This chain uses TRBV11-3 with TRBJ2-1; 7 bases line up with TRBD2. The CDR3 is 14 residues long. Germline CDR1 reads SGHNT; CDR2 reads YENEEA. Trimming cost V 6 bases and J 7 bases; bases outside gene matches: 9. The CDR3 reads CASRGRGVENEQFF. The CDR3 DNA reads as TGTGCCAGCAGGGGACGGGGGGTCGAGAATGAGCAGTTCTTC. The variable domain in full, with the rest retrieved from reference TRBV11-3 and TRBJ2-1, is EAGVVQSPRYKIIEKKQPVAFWCNPISGHNTLYWYLQNLGQGPELLIRYENEEAVDDSQLPKDRFSAERLKGVDSTLKIQPAELGDSAVYLCASRGRGVENEQFFGPGTRLTVL.

The chain has TRBV4-1 and TRBJ1-3; D is unclear. CDR3 length: 17 residues. Germline CDR1 MGHRA, CDR2 YSYEKL. The ends were cut back, 2 bases at V and 2 bases at J, with 16 bases in the middle. The chain's CDR3 is CASSQSAPGSAGNTIYF. The CDR3 DNA reads as TGCGCCAGCAGCCAATCGGCGCCGGGGTCAGCTGGAAACACCATATATTTT.

The chain joins TRBV5-1 to TRBJ2-3, with TRBD1 matching over 8 bases. J gave up 2 bases and V 7 bases, and 6 bases lay outside the gene matches. The CDR3 length is 14 residues. CDR1 and CDR2 from the germline V gene are SGHRS and YFSETQ. The CDR3 spells CASRLTGATDTQYF. The DNA for the CDR3 is TGCGCCAGCCGCCTGACAGGGGCCACAGATACGCAGTATTTT.

This clone was recorded once. The rearrangement uses TRBV7-2 and TRBJ2-3; D ambiguous. The germline gives CDR1 SGHTA, CDR2 FQGNSA. This CDR3 region has 15 residues. Deletions cut 2 bases from V and 0 bases from J, with 9 bases between. As DNA, the CDR3 is TGTGCCAGCAGCTTATCGCAGATTAGCACAGATACGCAGTATTTT. Protein: CASSLSQISTDTQYF.

V is TRBV6-5 and J is TRBJ2-1; D remains ambiguous. CDR3 length: 15 amino acids. From germline, CDR1 is MNHEY and CDR2 SVGAGI. Trimming cost V 2 bases and J 4 bases, with 12 bases left between them. The CDR3 nucleotides read TGTGCCAGCAGTTACAACCCTCCCGGATACAATGAGCAGTTCTTC. This codes for CASSYNPPGYNEQFF.

The rearrangement uses TRBV14 and TRBJ2-7; TRBD2 matches at 7 bases. Unmatched junction bases numbered 10, after V lost 8 bases and J lost 0 bases. In germline, CDR1 is SGHDN, CDR2 FVKESK. CDR3 size: 15 residues. DNA of the CDR3: TGTGCCAGCGGCTCGGGAGGCAAGAGCTCCTACGAGCAGTACTTC. Its translation: CASGSGGKSSYEQYF.

The chain couples TRBV6-4 to TRBJ1-5, with no clear D. CDR3 size: 13 residues. Trimming took off 0 bases at V and 11 bases at J, with 11 bases between the two ends. Germline V gene sequence: CDR1 MRHNA, CDR2 SNTAGT. The CDR3 DNA sequence: TGTGCCAGCAGTGACTCTCATGGATCAACCCAGCATTTT. As protein: CASSDSHGSTQHF.

V and J are TRBV28 and TRBJ1-1; D is unclear. Germline assignment: CDR1 MDHEN and CDR2 SYDVKM. V lost 5 bases, J lost 2 bases, and 15 bases lay in between. This CDR3 is built from 15 residues. As DNA, the CDR3 is TGTGCCAGCAGTGGATTGGGCGGGGTAAACACTGAAGCTTTCTTT. Translated: CASSGLGGVNTEAFF.

V usage is TRBV4-1 and J usage is TRBJ2-2, with a weak D call TRBD1 (6 bases). V gave up 0 bases and J gave up 3 bases, with 8 bases separating them. CDR3 size: 15 residues. Germline CDR1 and CDR2: MGHRA and YSYEKL. CDR3 loop: CASSQEGQYTGELFF. CDR3 DNA sequence: TGCGCCAGCAGCCAAGAAGGACAGTACACCGGGGAGCTGTTTTTT.

This chain connects TRBV19 to TRBJ1-5; D call uncertain. The germline CDR1 and CDR2 sequences are LNHDA and SQIVND (reference sequence). This CDR3 contains 16 residues. Trimming cost V 0 bases and J 0 bases, with 9 bases left between them. The CDR3 region is CASSIEWLGSNQPQHF. The CDR3 region has the DNA TGTGCCAGTAGTATAGAATGGCTGGGTAGCAATCAGCCCCAGCATTTT.